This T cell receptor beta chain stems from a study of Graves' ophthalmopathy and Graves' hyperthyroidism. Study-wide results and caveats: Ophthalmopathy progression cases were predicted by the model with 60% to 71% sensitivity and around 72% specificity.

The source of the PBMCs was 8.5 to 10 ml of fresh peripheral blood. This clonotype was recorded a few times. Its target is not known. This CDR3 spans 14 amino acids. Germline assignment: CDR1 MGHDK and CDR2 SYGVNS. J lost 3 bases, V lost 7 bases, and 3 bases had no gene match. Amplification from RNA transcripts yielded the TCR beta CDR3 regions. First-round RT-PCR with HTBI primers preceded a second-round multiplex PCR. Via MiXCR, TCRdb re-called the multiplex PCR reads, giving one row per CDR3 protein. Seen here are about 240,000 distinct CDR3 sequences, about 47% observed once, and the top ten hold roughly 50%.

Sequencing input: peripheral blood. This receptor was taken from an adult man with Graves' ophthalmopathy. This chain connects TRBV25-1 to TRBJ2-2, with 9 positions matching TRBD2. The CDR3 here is CASTLAGYTGELFF. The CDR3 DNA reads TGTGCCAGCACACTAGCGGGCTACACCGGGGAGCTGTTTTTT.